This passage covers 14 T cell receptor beta chains from one sample sequenced in a study of somatic reversion in DOCK8 deficiency. TRB libraries came from one-step amplicon PCR on about 0.09 ug genomic DNA with EuroClonality-NGS primers. TCRdb reprocessed the multiplex PCR reads via MiXCR and lists one record per CDR3 protein. The sample has 4,000 to 4,500 distinct CDR3 sequences; around a quarter are singletons. Sample: peripheral blood. These receptors were collected from a human donor in good health.

The rearrangement uses TRBV7-9 and TRBJ1-6; tentatively, D is TRBD1 (5 bases). The CDR3 is 17 residues long. Germline V gene lookup returns CDR1 SEHNR and CDR2 FQNEAQ (reference sequence). V was trimmed by 1 base and J by 4 bases, leaving 14 bases between them. The CDR3 loop is CASSLVSRDGYNSPLHF. The CDR3 DNA is TGTGCCAGCAGCTTAGTTTCAAGGGACGGTTATAATTCACCCCTCCACTTT.

The chain links TRBV4-1 to TRBJ1-2, with D uncertain. The germline gives CDR1 MGHRA, CDR2 YSYEKL. The germline V and J ends were trimmed by 0 bases and 0 bases, with 14 bases remaining between them. The CDR3 is 17 amino acids. This chain's CDR3 is CASSQELATAANYGYTF. The CDR3 DNA sequence: TGCGCCAGCAGCCAAGAGCTTGCGACCGCCGCTAACTATGGCTACACCTTC.

The chain employs TRBV20-1 and TRBJ2-7; no clear D gene. The CDR3 runs 14 residues. V was pared by 2 bases and J by 2 bases, with 13 bases between. CDR1 and CDR2 from the germline V gene are DFQATT and SNEGSKA (reference sequence). CDR3 nucleotide sequence: TGCAGTGCTAGAACGACGGCCGAAACCTACGAGCAGTACTTC. This translates into CSARTTAETYEQYF.

This clonotype was found a few times. This chain connects TRBV3-1 to TRBJ1-4; D not certain. This CDR3 region has 15 residues. Germline CDR1 is LGHDT and CDR2 is YNNKEL (reference sequence). V was pared by 1 base and J by 0 bases, with 6 bases between. The CDR3 DNA sequence: TGTGCCAGCAGCCAAGCTCCCGCAACTAATGAAAAACTGTTTTTT. Translation: CASSQAPATNEKLFF.

This clonotype ranks as large (0.1 to 1%). The CDR3, as DNA: TGTGCCATCAGTAAAGACAGGGGTAACACTGAAGCTTTCTTT. It codes for CAISKDRGNTEAFF. The rearrangement uses TRBV10-3 and TRBJ1-1, with 8 positions matching TRBD1. Losses at the gene ends were 5 bases for V and 2 bases for J; bases not matched to a gene: 4. The CDR3 is 14 amino acids. Germline CDR1 ENHRY, CDR2 SYGVKD.

J is TRBJ2-6 and V is TRBV6-2 or TRBV6-3; D ambiguous. Germline V gene data show CDR1 as MNHEY and CDR2 as SVGEGT. There are 19 residues in the CDR3. The V end was cut by 0 bases, the J end by 0 bases, with 15 bases between. CDR3 region: CASSYSIGRFSSGANVLTF. The DNA of the CDR3 is TGTGCCAGCAGTTACTCGATAGGACGTTTCTCCTCTGGGGCCAACGTCCTGACTTTC.

This clonotype has a handful of counts. V gene TRBV5-1 combines with J gene TRBJ2-7, with D possibly TRBD2 on 5 matching bases. V was pared by 5 bases and J by 2 bases, with 17 bases between. The germline V gene encodes CDR1 SGHRS and CDR2 YFSETQ. The CDR3 totals 15 residues. For the CDR3, the DNA is TGCGCCAGCAGTCAGGAGGCATCCATCACCTACGAGCAGTACTTC. It is translated as CASSQEASITYEQYF.

This clonotype was seen only a few times. The chain couples TRBV20-1 to TRBJ2-7; perhaps TRBD1 as D (7 bases). Per the germline V gene, CDR1 is DFQATT and CDR2 is SNEGSKA (reference sequence). V lost 1 base to trimming and J lost 6 bases, with 16 bases between them. This CDR3 is built from 14 residues. CDR3 in DNA: TGCAGTGCTAGAGGCGGGACAGTTCTACTCGAGCAGTACTTC. This translates into CSARGGTVLLEQYF.

By its share, this clonotype is medium-sized. The chain is built from TRBV12-3 or TRBV12-4 and TRBJ2-7; no definite D call. The CDR3 spans 14 residues. Deletions cut 2 bases from V and 2 bases from J, with 10 bases between. The CDR3 protein is CASSLTAIPYEQYF. In nucleotides, the CDR3 is TGTGCCAGCAGTTTAACGGCTATTCCCTACGAGCAGTACTTC.

The V and J genes are TRBV27 and TRBJ1-4, with D possibly TRBD1 on 5 matching bases. Germline CDR1 and CDR2: MNHEY and SMNVEV (reference sequence). V shed 7 bases and J shed 4 bases, with 10 bases lying between them. The CDR3 runs to 13 residues. The CDR3 reads CASKRQGNEKLFF. CDR3 bases: TGTGCCAGCAAGAGGCAGGGTAATGAAAAACTGTTTTTT.

This clonotype qualifies as medium-sized. The rearrangement joins TRBV5-1 to TRBJ1-2; D ambiguous. V lost 0 bases to trimming and J lost 2 bases, with 8 bases between them. The germline V gene has CDR1 SGHRS and CDR2 YFSETQ. The length of the CDR3 is 14 residues. The CDR3 sequence is CASSLESPNYGYTF. Here the CDR3 DNA reads TGCGCCAGCAGCTTGGAGTCGCCGAACTATGGCTACACCTTC.

The chain has TRBV7-2 and TRBJ2-1; possible D gene TRBD1, 6 bases. Germline assignment: CDR1 SGHTA and CDR2 FQGNSA. V lost 5 bases and J 5 bases, leaving 16 bases between the germline ends. CDR3 size: 15 residues. The CDR3 region is CASSAQSGTNNEQFF. DNA for the CDR3: TGTGCCAGCAGCGCTCAATCCGGGACAAACAATGAGCAGTTCTTC.

A few counts support this clonotype. The V gene is TRBV3-1, the J gene TRBJ1-2, with 7 bases lining up with TRBD1. The CDR3 sequence is 12 residues long. V lost 4 bases to trimming and J lost 4 bases; unmatched junction nucleotides: 0. In germline, CDR1 is LGHDT, CDR2 YNNKEL (reference sequence). Here the CDR3 DNA reads TGTGCCAGCAGCCCAGGGGGCTATGGCTACACCTTC. As protein: CASSPGGYGYTF.

This clonotype is judged medium-sized. The rearrangement links TRBV3-1 to TRBJ1-1, with 8 bases lining up with TRBD1. The CDR3 length is 15 residues. Losses at the gene ends were 1 base for V and 7 bases for J; bases not matched to a gene: 8. Germline V gene sequence: CDR1 LGHDT, CDR2 YNNKEL (reference sequence). CDR3 coding DNA: TGTGCCAGCAGCCAAGCCCCCGGGACAGGAGATGAAGCTTTCTTT. Protein sequence: CASSQAPGTGDEAFF.